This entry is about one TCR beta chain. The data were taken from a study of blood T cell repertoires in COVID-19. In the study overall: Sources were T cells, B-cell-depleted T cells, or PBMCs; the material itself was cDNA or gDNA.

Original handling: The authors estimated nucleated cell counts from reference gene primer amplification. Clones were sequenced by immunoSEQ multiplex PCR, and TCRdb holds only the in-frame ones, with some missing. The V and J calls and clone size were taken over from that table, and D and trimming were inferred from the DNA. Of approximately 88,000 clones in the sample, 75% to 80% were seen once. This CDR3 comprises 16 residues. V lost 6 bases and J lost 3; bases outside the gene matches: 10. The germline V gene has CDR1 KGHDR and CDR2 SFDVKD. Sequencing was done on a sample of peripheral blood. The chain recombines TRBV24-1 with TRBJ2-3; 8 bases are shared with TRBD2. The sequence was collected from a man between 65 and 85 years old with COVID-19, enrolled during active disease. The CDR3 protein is CATSRASGSSTDTQYF. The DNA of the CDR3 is TGTGCCACCAGTCGGGCTAGCGGGTCGTCAACAGATACGCAGTATTTT.